This T cell receptor (beta chain) was captured by sequencing in a study of T cell changes during pregnancy in multiple sclerosis. The V gene's germline CDR1 is SNHLY and CDR2 FYNNEI. V lost 7 bases and J 5 bases, leaving 17 bases between the germline ends. The CDR3 extends over 15 amino acids. Profiled with immunoSEQ multiplex PCR; TCRdb holds only in-frame clones, not every one. The sample has 11,000 or so clones; roughly 94% are singletons. Sequenced here: CD4+ T cells from peripheral blood mononuclear cells, sampled before pregnancy. This TCR was recovered from a female donor with multiple sclerosis, enrolled in a pregnancy study. The rearrangement uses TRBV2 and TRBJ2-2, with a possible D match to TRBD2 (6 bases). For the CDR3, the DNA is TGTGCCAGCATCCTGGGACTTCAGCGGACCGGGGAGCTGTTTTTT. Encoded protein: CASILGLQRTGELFF.